This T cell receptor beta chain comes out of a study of CD8+ T cells in alopecia areata (dated by TCRdb to the late 2010s). Study-wide context: In both human patients and the C3H/HeJ mouse model, the study applied high-throughput TCRbeta sequencing to look at T cell clonal expansion in alopecia areata. Human TCRbeta sequencing covered scalp tissue and sorted CD4+ and CD8+ peripheral blood T cells from patchy and totalis/universalis alopecia areata patients and healthy controls. Scalp clonality was compared among normal scalp (n=4), patchy alopecia areata scalp (n=8), and alopecia totalis/universalis scalp (n=8). RNA came from the PAXgene miRNA kit for fixed scalp, the miRNeasy kit for PBMCs, and the RNeasy kit for mouse skin. immunoSEQ multiplex PCR using 35 Vbeta forward primers and 13 Jbeta reverse primers was used to amplify TCRbeta CDR3 regions. The research as a whole found: TCR sequences shared between patients were less clear than in mice, possibly partly because of HLA diversity in the patient population. Resident alphabeta T cells in normal human skin are also sequenced, complicating scalp TCR repertoire analysis, unlike mouse skin dominated by gammadelta T cells. Compared with normal scalp, lesional scalp had higher clonality and more expanded CD8+ clones, particularly in alopecia totalis/universalis, a pattern that suggests antigenic drive.

Library creation used the immunoSEQ multiplex PCR assay. RNA was extracted from all samples and reverse transcribed into cDNA as template for TCR sequencing. First-strand cDNA was synthesized using SuperScript III with a 2:1 mix of oligo-dT and random hexamers. A synthetic immune receptor repertoire was used to assess amplification bias, and residual bias was removed computationally. Per the original workflow: Raw reads were preprocessed to remove errors, and CDR3 was defined by IMGT conventions from the conserved cysteine to phenylalanine. Clonality was computed by normalizing Shannon entropy by log2 of the number of productive unique TCRs and subtracting the result from 1. Whether each scalp clone was CD4 or CD8 was inferred by checking scalp TCRbeta sequences against the CD4 and CD8 repertoires from sorted blood. Here the immuneACCESS table is served through TCRdb, limited to in-frame sequences with V and J called. Missing clones are a known gap in these copies; in checked studies unresolved V genes cover under half, and the rest lacks a known reason. The V and J calls and the clone size are those of that table, but D and trimming were determined from the DNA. In all, the sample holds 90,000 to 120,000 clones, and under 60% of those were seen once. Clones ranked in the top ten supply roughly 25% of the sample.

This clone appeared a few times. Which antigen it targets is not known. No much larger clone is present one base from it, and per-base qualities are unavailable. According to the germline V gene, CDR1 reads MDHEN and CDR2 reads SYDVKM. Including cysteine and phenylalanine, the CDR3 has 18 amino acids. The retained sequence is limited to the CDR3, 54 bases, with the frame set at the first base. From V the trimming removes 3 bases and from J it removes 0 bases, while the gene matches leave 12 bases of the junction unaccounted for. From alopecia areata patients, peripheral blood was collected along with lesional scalp punch biopsies. After PBMCs were isolated by density centrifugation and stained for CD3, CD4 and CD8, a FACSAria was used to sort CD4+ and CD8+ T cells. Alopecia areata patients who were not treated were recruited through a multicenter biomarker study. In five patients from the biomarker study, the blood CD8+ T cells went through an additional sort into NKG2D-low and NKG2D-high fractions.

The source of this sequence is a human donor with alopecia areata. In this chain, TRBV28 is recombined with TRBJ1-1; TRBD1 fits 8 bases in the junction. Sequencing used NKG2D-low CD8+ T cells sorted from blood. The cell subset or site label here, explained by the study, means: sorted CD8+ NKG2D-low blood T cells. The CDR3 amino acid sequence is: CASSFSLFLTGVNTEAFF. The DNA sequence reads TGTGCCAGCAGTTTCTCCCTCTTCTTGACAGGGGTGAACACTGAAGCTTTCTTT. With all but the CDR3 taken from the reference TRBV28 and TRBJ1-1 genes, the full variable domain is: DVKVTQSSRYLVKRTGEKVFLECVQDMDHENMFWYRQDPGLGLRLIYFSYDVKMKEKGDIPEGYSVSREKKERFSLILESASTNQTSMYLCASSFSLFLTGVNTEAFFGQGTRLTVV.